What follows are 32 T cell receptor beta chains derived from one specimen sequenced in a study of blood T cell repertoires in COVID-19. The protocol was immunoSEQ multiplex PCR, while the TCRdb copy is restricted to in-frame clones and leaves out a portion. This sample carries a few hundred thousand clones, approximately 85% of them seen once, and the ten largest clones take around 1%. Sequenced material: PBMCs or T cells enriched from blood (not recorded which). These TCRs come from a woman in her twenties or thirties who had recovered from COVID-19.

The chain couples TRBV6-5 to TRBJ2-2; a weak D match, TRBD1 (5 bases). This CDR3 spans 16 amino acids. Looked up from germline, CDR1 is MNHEY and CDR2 is SVGAGI. Trimming removed 2 bases at V and 1 base at J, with 11 bases between. The CDR3 DNA reads as TGTGCCAGCAGTTACCAACAGGCCTTGAACACCGGGGAGCTGTTTTTT. It specifies CASSYQQALNTGELFF.

Only one count was recorded for this clone. The chain employs TRBV6-1 and TRBJ1-1, with TRBD1 as a possible D gene (5 bases). The CDR3 loop spans 18 amino acids. CDR1 and CDR2 from the germline V gene are MNHNS and SASEGT. V shed 4 bases and J shed 2 bases, with 23 bases lying between them. The CDR3 reads CASSGGGGATVHNTEAFF. In DNA form, the CDR3 reads TGTGCCAGCAGTGGGGGCGGTGGGGCGACGGTCCATAACACTGAAGCTTTCTTT.

This chain joins TRBV11-2 and TRBJ2-3; D might be TRBD2 (6 bases). This CDR3 contains 16 residues. Trimming removed 5 bases from V and 4 bases from J, with 19 bases in between. Looked up from germline, CDR1 is SGHAT and CDR2 is FQNNGV. Here the CDR3 reads CASSPRDPSSADTQYF. The CDR3 DNA sequence: TGTGCCAGCAGCCCCCGGGACCCTTCTAGCGCAGATACGCAGTATTTT.

The chain employs TRBV13 and TRBJ2-4; 14 positions agree with TRBD2. Germline CDR1 reads PRHDT; CDR2 reads FYEKMQ (reference sequence). CDR3 length equals 18 residues. The J segment lost 1 base and the V segment lost 9 bases, leaving 11 bases of the junction unmatched. For the CDR3, the DNA is TGTGCCAGTTCCGGGACTAGCGGGAGCCTAGGGGCCAAAAACATTCAGTACTTC. It is translated as CASSGTSGSLGAKNIQYF.

The chain joins TRBV27 to TRBJ2-7, with 8 nucleotides matching TRBD2. The CDR3 has 12 amino acids. V shed 3 bases and J 6 bases; nucleotides not matched to a gene: 1. Germline V gene data show CDR1 as MNHEY and CDR2 as SMNVEV (reference sequence). The CDR3 bases are TGTGCCAGCAGTTTCCGGGGGGGCGAGCAGTACTTC. Amino acids: CASSFRGGEQYF.

In the case of this clone: Distinct nucleotide sequences in the sample also encode this CDR3. The chain recombines TRBV6-5 with TRBJ1-2; D is possibly TRBD1 (6 bases). The CDR3 sequence is 14 residues long. V was clipped by 0 bases and J by 2 bases, with 7 bases between them. CDR1 and CDR2 from the germline V gene are MNHEY and SVGAGI. The CDR3 nucleotides read TGTGCCAGCAGTTACTCAAGGGGGAACTATGGCTACACCTTC. Translating it yields CASSYSRGNYGYTF.

The chain uses TRBV2 and TRBJ2-3, with TRBD2 matching over 11 bases. The J segment lost 1 base and the V segment lost 6 bases, leaving 6 bases of the junction unmatched. The germline CDR1 and CDR2 sequences are SNHLY and FYNNEI. This CDR3 is 16 amino acids long. The CDR3 protein is CASRSTSGMGTDTQYF. The CDR3 coding sequence is TGTGCCAGCAGGTCGACTAGCGGGATGGGCACAGATACGCAGTATTTT.

The chain combines TRBV3-1 (or the pseudogene TRBV3-2) with TRBJ2-5; 9 positions agree with TRBD2. Germline lookup yields CDR1 LGHDT and CDR2 YNNKEL (reference sequence). The trim removed 3 bases at V and 5 bases at J, leaving 7 bases unmatched. This CDR3 has 15 residues. Here the CDR3 DNA reads TGTGCCAGCAGCCAGGTAGCGGGAGACGAGGAGACCCAGTACTTC. Its translation: CASSQVAGDEETQYF.

Remarks on this clone: Mismatch with germline at one junction end may stem from a read error. The chain employs TRBV18 and TRBJ1-3; weak D call: TRBD1 (6 bases). The germline gives CDR1 KGHSH, CDR2 LQKENI. This CDR3 comprises 14 residues. CDR3 amino acids: CASSRDTAGNTIYF. In DNA form, the CDR3 reads TGTGCCAGCTCCCGGGACACCGCTGGGAACACCATATATTTT.

This chain uses TRBV11-3 with TRBJ1-1; D gene uncertain. This CDR3 contains 13 residues. V lost 0 bases to trimming and J lost 4 bases, with 6 bases between them. Germline CDR1 SGHNT, CDR2 YENEEA. The DNA of the CDR3 is TGTGCCAGCAGCTTAGACAGCGGCACTGAAGCTTTCTTT. This encodes CASSLDSGTEAFF.

The chain combines TRBV7-9 with TRBJ1-2, with a tentative D call TRBD1 (6 bases). This CDR3 contains 13 residues. V was shortened by 4 bases and J by 4 bases, with 10 bases between the two germline ends. Germline-derived CDR1 and CDR2 are SEHNR and FQNEAQ (reference sequence). CDR3 nucleotides: TGTGCCAGCAGCTCCGGACAGCGCTATGGCTACACCTTC. Amino acids: CASSSGQRYGYTF.

The rearrangement uses TRBV30 and TRBJ1-5; the D gene is possibly TRBD1 (6 bases). The V end was cut by 1 base, the J end by 6 bases, with 19 bases between. CDR3 size: 16 residues. Germline CDR1 is GTSNPN and CDR2 is SVGIG (reference sequence). In DNA, the CDR3 is TGTGCCTGGAGTGATAGTGGGGGACACATTATTCAGCCCCAGCATTTT. Amino acids: CAWSDSGGHIIQPQHF.

This rearrangement joins TRBV7-8 to TRBJ2-3; 7 nucleotides agree with TRBD2. Germline V lookup: CDR1 SGHVS, CDR2 FQNEAQ. CDR3 length: 14 amino acids. Trimming removed 3 bases from V and 6 bases from J; junction bases left unmatched: 6. The CDR3: CASSLGRGVDTQYF. The DNA for the CDR3 is TGTGCCAGCAGCTTGGGGAGGGGAGTGGATACGCAGTATTTT.

This clone was seen just once. V is TRBV3-1 (or the pseudogene TRBV3-2) and J is TRBJ1-1; the D is unclear. Trimming cost V 1 base and J 6 bases, with 15 bases left between them. CDR3 length: 15 amino acids. Germline values: CDR1 LGHDT, CDR2 YNNKEL (reference sequence). The CDR3 spells CASSQGTGNLAEAFF. DNA of the CDR3: TGTGCCAGCAGCCAAGGGACGGGAAATTTGGCTGAAGCTTTCTTT.

J is TRBJ1-5 and V is TRBV19; tentatively, D is TRBD1 (5 bases). In germline, CDR1 is LNHDA, CDR2 SQIVND (reference sequence). The V gene lost 7 bases and the J gene lost 11 bases, with 21 bases spanning the gap. This CDR3 has 14 residues. CDR3: CASTKAGTLSAQHF. The CDR3 coding sequence is TGTGCCAGTACCAAAGCGGGGACCCTGTCAGCCCAGCATTTT.

The chain links TRBV28 to TRBJ2-7; D not certain. V lost 1 base and J 6 bases, leaving 19 bases between the germline ends. The CDR3 loop spans 16 amino acids. Germline CDR1 and CDR2: MDHEN and SYDVKM. In DNA, the CDR3 is TGTGCCAGCAGTTTATCGAGGATCGGCGTATTGGGCGAGCAGTACTTC. Translation: CASSLSRIGVLGEQYF.

The V gene is TRBV28, the J gene TRBJ2-7; D is possibly TRBD2 (5 bases). The CDR3 has 15 amino acids. Germline CDR1 MDHEN, CDR2 SYDVKM. V lost 2 bases to trimming and J lost 7 bases, with 18 bases between them. The CDR3 DNA is TGTGCCAGCAGTTTAATTGGGTGGGGTAGGGAGGAGCAGTACTTC. Amino acids: CASSLIGWGREEQYF.

The chain is built from TRBV30 and TRBJ2-3; tentatively, D is TRBD1 (6 bases). The CDR3 has 16 residues. V was pared by 3 bases and J by 4 bases, with 20 bases between. CDR1 GTSNPN and CDR2 SVGIG come from the germline V gene (reference sequence). The CDR3, as DNA: TGTGCCTGGAGAGCCTCGACAGGACTTGGGGCAGATACGCAGTATTTT. This translates into CAWRASTGLGADTQYF.

This chain links TRBV5-1 with TRBJ1-4; D possibly corresponds to TRBD1 (5 bases). The germline V gene encodes CDR1 SGHRS and CDR2 YFSETQ. The CDR3 contains 15 residues. Trimming shortened V by 4 bases and J by 4 bases, and 14 bases separated the two germline ends. The CDR3 is CASSPRGGFNEKLFF. The DNA of the CDR3 is TGCGCCAGCAGCCCGCGGGGGGGATTTAATGAAAAACTGTTTTTT.

This sequence joins TRBV11-3 and TRBJ2-1; D might be TRBD1 (5 bases). V lost 3 bases and J 5 bases, leaving 14 bases between the germline ends. The CDR3 runs to 15 residues. Germline V gene lookup returns CDR1 SGHNT and CDR2 YENEEA. The CDR3 bases are TGTGCCAGCAGCTTGGGAACGGACACTCACAATGAGCAGTTCTTC. Its translation is CASSLGTDTHNEQFF.

This clone was seen a single time. The genes are TRBV6-1 and TRBJ2-3, with D unresolved. The CDR3 has 16 residues. Germline V gives CDR1 MNHNS, CDR2 SASEGT. The ends were cut back, 1 base at V and 2 bases at J, with 13 bases in the middle. CDR3 sequence reads: CASSEGQARSTDTQYF. CDR3 sequence (DNA): TGTGCCAGCAGTGAAGGCCAGGCGCGATCCACAGATACGCAGTATTTT.

The rearrangement links TRBV27 to TRBJ2-1; 9 bases match TRBD2. CDR3 length: 15 residues. The J segment lost 2 bases and the V segment lost 5 bases, leaving 4 bases of the junction unmatched. Germline V gene data show CDR1 as MNHEY and CDR2 as SMNVEV (reference sequence). CDR3 residues: CASSPAGGAYNEQFF. Here the CDR3 DNA reads TGTGCCAGCAGTCCCGCGGGGGGGGCCTACAATGAGCAGTTCTTC.

The chain couples TRBV5-1 to TRBJ1-2, with D unresolved. V dropped 0 bases and J dropped 4 bases, with 7 bases sitting between them. The CDR3 has 13 residues. In germline, CDR1 is SGHRS, CDR2 YFSETQ. CDR3: CASSLAASYGYTF. Here the CDR3 DNA reads TGCGCCAGCAGCTTGGCAGCGAGCTATGGCTACACCTTC.

The rearrangement links TRBV23-1 to TRBJ2-7; TRBD1 agrees at 7 bases. TRBV23-1 is treated as an ORF (open reading frame) with a function not yet certain. The CDR3 runs to 15 residues. With V trimmed by 4 bases and J by 3 bases, 9 bases remained unmatched. The CDR3 bases are TGCGCCAGCAGTCCAAGACAGGGTGAAGGCTACGAGCAGTACTTC. Amino acid sequence: CASSPRQGEGYEQYF.

The V gene is TRBV7-8, the J gene TRBJ2-7, with 8 bases identical to TRBD2. V lost 5 bases and J lost 1; bases outside the gene matches: 7. Germline loops: CDR1 SGHVS, CDR2 FQNEAQ. The CDR3 contains 15 residues. CDR3 DNA sequence: TGTGCCAGCAGCCCAGGGTTAGCGGGGTCCTACGAGCAGTACTTC. It translates to CASSPGLAGSYEQYF.

This chain links TRBV2 with TRBJ1-1, with D unclear. This CDR3 contains 13 residues. CDR1 is SNHLY, CDR2 FYNNEI, per germline. Deletions cut 6 bases from V and 5 bases from J, with 13 bases between. CDR3 sequence reads: CASREFDMTEAFF. In DNA form, the CDR3 reads TGTGCCAGCAGAGAATTTGACATGACTGAAGCTTTCTTT.

This chain joins TRBV7-6 and TRBJ2-1, with a tentative D call TRBD2 (6 bases). CDR1 is SGHVS and CDR2 is FNYEAQ in the germline V gene. The CDR3 sequence is 15 residues long. Trimming removed 4 bases from V and 2 bases from J, with 12 bases in between. The CDR3 DNA follows: TGTGCCAGCAGCTCCGGGAGCCCCCCCTACAATGAGCAGTTCTTC. Protein product: CASSSGSPPYNEQFF.

V gene TRBV28 combines with J gene TRBJ1-2; TRBD1 matches at 7 bases. CDR1 is MDHEN and CDR2 is SYDVKM in the germline V gene. The V gene end was trimmed by 4 bases and the J gene end by 4 bases; junction bases not matched to a gene: 6. The CDR3 has 14 residues. CDR3 protein: CASSWRGRVYGYTF. CDR3 nucleotides: TGTGCCAGCAGTTGGAGGGGGCGCGTCTATGGCTACACCTTC.

This chain links TRBV7-8 with TRBJ1-3; TRBD1 is a possible D gene (5 bases). Per germline, CDR1 SGHVS and CDR2 FQNEAQ. V lost 3 bases and J lost 5, with 17 bases in between. CDR3 size: 16 residues. In nucleotides, the CDR3 is TGTGCCAGCAGCTTCTCGGACACCAATTTTCGAAACACCATATATTTT. Translating gives CASSFSDTNFRNTIYF.

J is TRBJ2-1 and V is TRBV14; TRBD2 might be the D (6 bases). Germline CDR1 reads SGHDN; CDR2 reads FVKESK. The CDR3 runs to 16 residues. Trimming shortened V by 5 bases and J by 0 bases, and 14 bases separated the two germline ends. CDR3 sequence reads: CASSNWGVGSYNEQFF. The CDR3 nucleotides read TGTGCCAGCAGCAATTGGGGGGTCGGCTCCTACAATGAGCAGTTCTTC.

The rearrangement links TRBV27 to TRBJ2-7, with 7 nucleotides matching TRBD2. Trimming removed 7 bases from V and 6 bases from J; junction bases left unmatched: 12. This CDR3 region has 14 residues. CDR1 and CDR2 (germline): MNHEY, SMNVEV (reference sequence). CDR3 amino acids: CASNPGGEGGEQYF. The CDR3 coding sequence is TGTGCCAGCAACCCCGGAGGGGAGGGAGGCGAGCAGTACTTC.

The chain carries TRBV3-1 (or the pseudogene TRBV3-2) and TRBJ2-2, with D tentatively TRBD2 (6 bases). V lost 0 bases, J lost 5 bases, and 19 bases lay in between. Germline CDR1 is LGHDT and CDR2 is YNNKEL (reference sequence). This CDR3 spans 18 amino acids. CDR3 region: CASSQDPPWGEKTGELFF. CDR3 coding DNA: TGTGCCAGCAGCCAAGACCCTCCCTGGGGGGAGAAAACCGGGGAGCTGTTTTTT.